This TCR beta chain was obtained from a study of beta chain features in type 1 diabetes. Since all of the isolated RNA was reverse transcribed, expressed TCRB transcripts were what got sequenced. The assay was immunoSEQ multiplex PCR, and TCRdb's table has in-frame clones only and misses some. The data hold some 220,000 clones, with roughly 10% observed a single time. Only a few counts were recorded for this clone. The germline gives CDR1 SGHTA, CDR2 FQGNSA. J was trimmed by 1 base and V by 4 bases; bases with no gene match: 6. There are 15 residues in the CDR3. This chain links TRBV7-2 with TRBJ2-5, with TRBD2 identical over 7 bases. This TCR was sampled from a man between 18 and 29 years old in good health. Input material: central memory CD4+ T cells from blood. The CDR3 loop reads CASSSPPGGQETQYF. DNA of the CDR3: TGTGCCAGCAGCTCTCCCCCGGGGGGCCAAGAGACCCAGTACTTC. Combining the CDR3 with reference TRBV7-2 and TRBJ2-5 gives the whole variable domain GAGVSQSPSNKVTEKGKDVELRCDPISGHTALYWYRQSLGQGLEFLIYFQGNSAPDKSGLPSDRFSAERTGGSVSTLTIQRTQQEDSAVYLCASSSPPGGQETQYFGPGTRLLVL.